Shown below are 31 T cell receptor beta chains from a single sample sequenced in a study of blood T cell repertoires in COVID-19. Using immunoSEQ multiplex PCR, the repertoire was profiled, and TCRdb retains in-frame clones only, with some absent. The sample records about 170,000 clones, 85% being singletons. Input material: peripheral blood. The receptors were sampled from an elderly woman with COVID-19, enrolled during active disease.

The chain joins TRBV5-1 to TRBJ2-3; weak D call: TRBD2 (5 bases). Germline values: CDR1 SGHRS, CDR2 YFSETQ. V was pared by 4 bases and J by 2 bases, with 8 bases between. This CDR3 is built from 13 residues. The CDR3 loop is CASSRTYTDTQYF. The CDR3 nucleotides read TGCGCCAGCAGCCGGACTTACACAGATACGCAGTATTTT.

The chain combines TRBV7-3 with TRBJ2-2, with 10 bases fitting TRBD2. The germline V gene has CDR1 SGHTA and CDR2 FQGTGA. The CDR3 sequence is 17 residues long. The trim removed 5 bases at V and 7 bases at J, leaving 13 bases unmatched. This CDR3 is CASSPLAGVGWNGELFF. The CDR3, as DNA: TGTGCCAGCAGCCCTCTAGCGGGAGTTGGCTGGAACGGGGAGCTGTTTTTT.

The V call is TRBV5-1, the J call TRBJ2-2, with 9 positions matching TRBD2. V shed 3 bases and J 6 bases; nucleotides not matched to a gene: 3. CDR3 length equals 14 residues. Germline lookup yields CDR1 SGHRS and CDR2 YFSETQ. This CDR3 is CASSSLAGAGELFF. CDR3 DNA sequence: TGCGCCAGCAGCTCATTAGCGGGAGCCGGGGAGCTGTTTTTT. Variable domain in full (rest from reference TRBV5-1 and TRBJ2-2): KAGVTQTPRYLIKTRGQQVTLSCSPISGHRSVSWYQQTPGQGLQFLFEYFSETQRNKGNFPGRFSGRQFSNSRSEMNVSTLELGDSALYLCASSSLAGAGELFFGEGSRLTVL.

The table lists this clone with a count of one. The chain is built from TRBV6-5 and TRBJ1-4; D is uncertain. The CDR3 extends over 15 amino acids. The germline gives CDR1 MNHEY, CDR2 SVGAGI. V shed 3 bases and J shed 10 bases, with 18 bases lying between them. CDR3 sequence: CASSYGPGGRGKLFF. The CDR3 nucleotides are TGTGCCAGCAGTTATGGACCGGGTGGGCGGGGAAAACTGTTTTTT.

This rearrangement joins TRBV7-6 to TRBJ1-1; 8 bases line up with TRBD1. The CDR3 length is 18 residues. J lost 0 bases, V lost 5 bases, and 14 bases had no gene match. The germline V gene encodes CDR1 SGHVS and CDR2 FNYEAQ. As DNA, the CDR3 is TGTGCCAGCAGCCAACTCCCACAGGGGGGGGTTTTGAACACTGAAGCTTTCTTT. It translates to CASSQLPQGGVLNTEAFF. Looking up the rest from reference TRBV7-6 and TRBJ1-1 gives the full variable domain: GAGVSQSPRYKVTKRGQDVALRCDPISGHVSLYWYRQALGQGPEFLTYFNYEAQQDKSGLPNDRFSAERPEGSISTLTIQRTEQRDSAMYRCASSQLPQGGVLNTEAFFGQGTRLTVV.

This chain joins TRBV7-2 and TRBJ1-1, with 8 bases identical to TRBD1. This CDR3 region has 14 residues. J was trimmed by 4 bases and V by 7 bases; bases with no gene match: 8. Per germline, CDR1 SGHTA and CDR2 FQGNSA. DNA of the CDR3: TGTGCCAGCACCTTGGGACAGGCAATCACTGAAGCTTTCTTT. Translated: CASTLGQAITEAFF.

This clone occurred once. V and J are TRBV29-1 and TRBJ2-5; 10 bases are a match to TRBD1. Losses at the gene ends were 4 bases for V and 0 bases for J; bases not matched to a gene: 8. From germline, CDR1 is SQVTM and CDR2 ANQGSEA. The CDR3 contains 16 residues. The CDR3 DNA is TGCAGCGTTGCCCCCGGGACAGGGGTGTACCAAGAGACCCAGTACTTC. Protein: CSVAPGTGVYQETQYF. Full variable domain (remainder filled in from reference TRBV29-1 and TRBJ2-5): SAVISQKPSRDICQRGTSLTIQCQVDSQVTMMFWYRQQPGQSLTLIATANQGSEATYESGFVIDKFPISRPNLTFSTLTVSNMSPEDSSIYLCSVAPGTGVYQETQYFGPGTRLLVL.

The chain uses TRBV19 and TRBJ1-1; 7 bases map to TRBD1. The J segment lost 5 bases and the V segment lost 9 bases, leaving 9 bases of the junction unmatched. The CDR3 runs 13 residues. The germline CDR1 and CDR2 sequences are LNHDA and SQIVND (reference sequence). The CDR3 DNA sequence: TGTGCCAGCAGGATCCGGGACAGAACTGAAGCTTTCTTT. Amino acid sequence: CASRIRDRTEAFF.

There are many counts of this clone. This sequence joins TRBV5-1 and TRBJ1-3; tentative D call: TRBD1 (5 bases). The CDR3 length is 15 residues. CDR1 and CDR2 (germline): SGHRS, YFSETQ. V was cut by 2 bases and J by 0 bases, with 9 bases left in between. In nucleotides, the CDR3 is TGCGCCAGCAGCTTCCAGGGAAACTCTGGAAACACCATATATTTT. It is translated as CASSFQGNSGNTIYF.

The chain combines TRBV12-3 or TRBV12-4 with TRBJ2-1; no clear D gene. The V end lost 2 bases, the J end lost 5 bases, and 4 bases lay between the germline ends. This CDR3 has 12 residues. The CDR3: CASSLHNNEQFF. CDR3 coding DNA: TGTGCCAGCAGTTTACACAACAATGAGCAGTTCTTC.

The V call is TRBV28, the J call TRBJ2-1; D is ambiguous. Germline values: CDR1 MDHEN, CDR2 SYDVKM. The CDR3 length is 12 residues. Trimming pared 3 bases from V and 12 bases from J, leaving 12 bases between. CDR3 residues: CASSFARLGQFF. The CDR3 coding sequence is TGTGCCAGCAGTTTCGCGCGACTTGGGCAGTTCTTC.

V usage is TRBV5-4 and J usage is TRBJ1-2; possibly TRBD1 for D (6 bases). The V and J ends lost 8 bases and 2 bases respectively, with 19 bases between them. CDR3 size: 15 residues. Germline V gene sequence: CDR1 SGHNT, CDR2 YYREEE (reference sequence). The CDR3 region has the DNA TGTGCCAGTAAGCCAGGGACATCTCGGAACTATGGCTACACCTTC. Amino acids: CASKPGTSRNYGYTF. The full variable domain, its missing parts supplied by reference TRBV5-4 and TRBJ1-2, is ETGVTQSPTHLIKTRGQQVTLRCSSQSGHNTVSWYQQALGQGPQFIFQYYREEENGRGNFPPRFSGLQFPNYSSELNVNALELDDSALYLCASKPGTSRNYGYTFGSGTRLTVV.

The rearrangement uses TRBV10-3 and TRBJ2-2; 7 bases are shared with TRBD1. Germline values: CDR1 ENHRY, CDR2 SYGVKD. The CDR3 contains 15 residues. V gave up 6 bases and J gave up 6 bases; unmatched junction bases: 10. In DNA form, the CDR3 reads TGTGCCATCAGCCAATTGACAGGGTCGGCCGGGGAGCTGTTTTTT. Residues: CAISQLTGSAGELFF.

The V and J genes are TRBV28 and TRBJ1-5, with no clear D. V was trimmed by 6 bases and J by 11 bases, leaving 11 bases between them. Germline CDR1 reads MDHEN; CDR2 reads SYDVKM. The CDR3 is 11 residues long. In DNA form, the CDR3 reads TGTGCCAGCAGACAGTACGGGACCCAGCATTTT. This translates into CASRQYGTQHF. Together with reference TRBV28 and TRBJ1-5, the CDR3 gives the full variable domain: DVKVTQSSRYLVKRTGEKVFLECVQDMDHENMFWYRQDPGLGLRLIYFSYDVKMKEKGDIPEGYSVSREKKERFSLILESASTNQTSMYLCASRQYGTQHFGDGTRLSIL.

The chain carries TRBV5-1 and TRBJ2-3; D unclear. The germline V and J ends were trimmed by 1 base and 0 bases, with 9 bases remaining between them. CDR1 and CDR2 from the germline V gene are SGHRS and YFSETQ. This CDR3 has 15 residues. The CDR3 loop is CASSLPAASTDTQYF. DNA of the CDR3: TGCGCCAGCAGCTTGCCCGCGGCAAGCACAGATACGCAGTATTTT. The full variable domain, rest sourced from reference TRBV5-1 and TRBJ2-3, is KAGVTQTPRYLIKTRGQQVTLSCSPISGHRSVSWYQQTPGQGLQFLFEYFSETQRNKGNFPGRFSGRQFSNSRSEMNVSTLELGDSALYLCASSLPAASTDTQYFGPGTRLTVL.

The chain recombines TRBV27 with TRBJ2-7; 9 bases line up with TRBD1. The length of the CDR3 is 16 residues. The germline V gene has CDR1 MNHEY and CDR2 SMNVEV (reference sequence). V lost 6 bases to trimming and J lost 3 bases; unmatched junction nucleotides: 12. CDR3: CASRGSTGQGVYEQYF. The CDR3 DNA is TGTGCCAGCAGGGGGAGCACGGGACAGGGAGTCTACGAGCAGTACTTC.

V usage is TRBV28 and J usage is TRBJ1-2; D is unresolved. Per the germline V gene, CDR1 is MDHEN and CDR2 is SYDVKM. Trimming cost V 2 bases and J 2 bases, with 6 bases left between them. The CDR3 covers 13 residues. The CDR3 loop reads CASSLAENYGYTF. The CDR3 DNA is TGTGCCAGCAGTTTAGCGGAGAACTATGGCTACACCTTC.

This chain uses TRBV7-9 with TRBJ1-1; D might be TRBD1 (6 bases). The CDR3 length is 16 residues. Germline loops: CDR1 SEHNR, CDR2 FQNEAQ (reference sequence). The V end lost 1 base, the J end lost 0 bases, and 12 bases lay between the germline ends. Here the CDR3 reads CASSLEIGGLNTEAFF. The CDR3 DNA follows: TGTGCCAGCAGCTTAGAGATCGGGGGGCTGAACACTGAAGCTTTCTTT.

This chain links TRBV18 with TRBJ1-1; 10 bases fit TRBD1. Germline assignment: CDR1 KGHSH and CDR2 LQKENI. Unmatched junction bases numbered 9, after V lost 4 bases and J lost 4 bases. The CDR3 length is 16 residues. Here the CDR3 DNA reads TGTGCCAGCTCACGCGGGACAGGGGATTTAGGCACTGAAGCTTTCTTT. Its protein product is CASSRGTGDLGTEAFF. Full variable domain (remainder filled in from reference TRBV18 and TRBJ1-1): NAGVMQNPRHLVRRRGQEARLRCSPMKGHSHVYWYRQLPEEGLKFMVYLQKENIIDESGMPKERFSAEFPKEGPSILRIQQVVRGDSAAYFCASSRGTGDLGTEAFFGQGTRLTVV.

This CDR3 reads CASSSRSAGGGNTIYF. The DNA of the CDR3 is TGCGCCAGCAGCAGCAGGTCGGCGGGCGGAGGAAACACCATATATTTT. This chain joins TRBV5-1 and TRBJ1-3; D not certain. This CDR3 has 16 residues. V was shortened by 4 bases and J by 4 bases, with 18 bases between the two germline ends. Germline CDR1 and CDR2: SGHRS and YFSETQ.

The chain joins TRBV5-1 to TRBJ1-5; TRBD1 matches 8 bases. V lost 5 bases, J lost 5 bases, and 3 bases stayed unmatched. The germline CDR1 and CDR2 sequences are SGHRS and YFSETQ. The CDR3 has 13 residues. CDR3 loop: CASSPTGDQPQHF. CDR3 nucleotide sequence: TGCGCCAGCAGTCCGACAGGGGATCAGCCCCAGCATTTT. Variable domain in full (rest from reference TRBV5-1 and TRBJ1-5): KAGVTQTPRYLIKTRGQQVTLSCSPISGHRSVSWYQQTPGQGLQFLFEYFSETQRNKGNFPGRFSGRQFSNSRSEMNVSTLELGDSALYLCASSPTGDQPQHFGDGTRLSIL.

This clone appeared a single time. The rearrangement uses TRBV28 and TRBJ2-1; TRBD2 might be the D (6 bases). The V gene lost 5 bases and the J gene lost 9 bases, with 14 bases spanning the gap. The CDR3 is made up of 13 amino acids. Germline CDR1 MDHEN, CDR2 SYDVKM. CDR3 sequence reads: CASSPGTYAEQFF. The CDR3, as DNA: TGTGCCAGCAGTCCCGGGACTTATGCTGAGCAGTTCTTC. Filled out from reference TRBV28 and TRBJ2-1, the complete variable domain reads DVKVTQSSRYLVKRTGEKVFLECVQDMDHENMFWYRQDPGLGLRLIYFSYDVKMKEKGDIPEGYSVSREKKERFSLILESASTNQTSMYLCASSPGTYAEQFFGPGTRLTVL.

The chain has TRBV4-1 and TRBJ1-6; D is unclear. Trimming removed 1 base at V and 7 bases at J, with 8 bases between. Germline V lookup: CDR1 MGHRA, CDR2 YSYEKL. The CDR3 has 14 amino acids. CDR3 in amino acids: CASSQVAVNSPLHF. CDR3 nucleotide sequence: TGCGCCAGCAGCCAAGTGGCCGTCAATTCACCCCTCCACTTT.

The gene calls are TRBV15 and TRBJ2-1; TRBD2 might be the D (7 bases). The V gene lost 8 bases and the J gene lost 9 bases, with 23 bases spanning the gap. The length of the CDR3 is 15 residues. Germline V CDR1 and CDR2: LNHNV, YYDKDF (reference sequence). The CDR3 DNA sequence: TGTGCCACCTTCATAGGGGGGGGCCCGACAAGTGAGCAGTTCTTC. This encodes CATFIGGGPTSEQFF.

The V call is TRBV6-5, the J call TRBJ1-6; D is perhaps TRBD1 (6 bases). Trimming shortened V by 2 bases and J by 9 bases, and 11 bases separated the two germline ends. Germline V gene lookup returns CDR1 MNHEY and CDR2 SVGAGI. CDR3 length equals 14 residues. The CDR3 spells CASSYEGVSSPLHF. In DNA form, the CDR3 reads TGTGCCAGCAGTTACGAGGGGGTAAGTTCACCCCTCCACTTT.

CDR3 sequence reads: CASSPGTGGIIYEQYF. Written as DNA, the CDR3 is TGCGCCAGCAGCCCTGGGACAGGGGGGATTATCTACGAGCAGTACTTC. The chain recombines TRBV5-1 with TRBJ2-7; 11 positions match TRBD1. CDR1 is SGHRS, CDR2 YFSETQ, per germline. V shed 4 bases and J 3 bases; nucleotides not matched to a gene: 9. This CDR3 is 16 amino acids long.

This chain uses TRBV10-2 with TRBJ1-5; no clear D gene. Germline values: CDR1 WSHSY, CDR2 SAAADI. The CDR3 has 15 residues. V dropped 3 bases and J dropped 4 bases, with 13 bases sitting between them. CDR3 coding DNA: TGCGCCAGCAGTGATGGTGGCCGGGGTAATCAGCCCCAGCATTTT. This sequence encodes CASSDGGRGNQPQHF.

The V gene is TRBV7-6, the J gene TRBJ2-5, with a tentative D call TRBD1 (5 bases). Per the germline V gene, CDR1 is SGHVS and CDR2 is FNYEAQ. This CDR3 comprises 12 residues. V was clipped by 1 base and J by 9 bases, with 9 bases between them. CDR3 coding DNA: TGTGCCAGCAGCTTAGAAGTAGGGGCCCAGTACTTC. Translation gives CASSLEVGAQYF. Complete variable domain (other parts from reference TRBV7-6 and TRBJ2-5): GAGVSQSPRYKVTKRGQDVALRCDPISGHVSLYWYRQALGQGPEFLTYFNYEAQQDKSGLPNDRFSAERPEGSISTLTIQRTEQRDSAMYRCASSLEVGAQYFGPGTRLLVL.

As DNA, the CDR3 is TGTGCCAGCTCACCACCGACAGGGGAGGCCTACGAGCAGTACTTC. It specifies CASSPPTGEAYEQYF. The J gene is TRBJ2-7, the V gene TRBV18, with 8 bases lining up with TRBD1. CDR1 KGHSH and CDR2 LQKENI come from the germline V gene. After removal of 0 bases from V and 2 bases from J, the junction contained 3 bases not matched to a gene. The CDR3 runs to 15 residues.

The CDR3 is CASSPTGNSNQPQHF. Here the CDR3 DNA reads TGTGCCAGCAGTCCAACAGGGAATAGCAATCAGCCCCAGCATTTT. This chain connects TRBV6-5 to TRBJ1-5; D may be TRBD1 (6 bases). V was cut by 5 bases and J by 0 bases, with 11 bases left in between. This CDR3 comprises 15 residues. Looked up from germline, CDR1 is MNHEY and CDR2 is SVGAGI.

V usage is TRBV11-2 and J usage is TRBJ2-3, with D tentatively TRBD1 (5 bases). V lost 1 base and J lost 1, with 12 bases in between. Germline values: CDR1 SGHAT, CDR2 FQNNGV. The CDR3 is 16 residues long. The DNA of the CDR3 is TGTGCCAGCAGCTTAGTTCCAGGGTTAGGCACAGATACGCAGTATTTT. The encoded protein is CASSLVPGLGTDTQYF.